This TCR beta chain was identified in a study of B cell selection in AIRE deficiency. Sorting defined conventional CD4 T cells as CD4+CD127+. On this clone itself: Its matching antigen is unknown. At the DNA level, this CDR3 is encoded by other sequences in the same sample as well.

V gave up 1 base and J gave up 2 bases, with 5 bases separating them. Per the germline V gene, CDR1 is KGHSH and CDR2 is LQKENI. The CDR3 loop spans 13 amino acids. Study-level results: Shared Treg sequences were biased toward short CDR3s with few non-templated nucleotide insertions.

Assay: immunoSEQ multiplex PCR; the TCRdb copy retains only in-frame clones and omits some. Among roughly 25,000 clones listed, around 97% were seen once. This clonotype originated in a human donor with AIRE deficiency. The J gene is TRBJ2-5, the V gene TRBV18; D gene ambiguous. The sample consisted of conventional CD4+ T cells sorted from PBMCs. The chain's CDR3 is CASSPLRQETQYF. The CDR3, as DNA: TGTGCCAGCTCACCACTGAGACAAGAGACCCAGTACTTC.